What follows describes a single TCR beta chain. Its antigen remains undetermined. Within one base of it there is no much larger clone, and no base qualities were kept. Library prep was done by 5' RACE. Instrument on record: Illumina HiSeq 2500. A second PCR of about 7 to 12 cycles was run with a J-beta primer mix and a sample-barcoded 5' primer. A unique molecular identifier was introduced onto each TCR beta cDNA molecule by a template-switch 5' adaptor carrying 12 random nucleotides. Each sample yielded at least 2.5 million CDR3-containing paired-end reads. First-strand cDNA was synthesized from all RNA with the Mint cDNA synthesis kit, primed by a TRBC-specific oligonucleotide. After uracil-DNA glycosylase treatment, a first 18-cycle PCR used universal primers M1SS and BC2_uni_R on all cDNA. The authors' pipeline ran thus. Each sample was normalized by randomly selecting 1 million high-quality reads, each carrying a distinct molecular identifier. Reads sharing molecular identifiers were discarded rather than binned into consensus sequences. MiTCR, with a Q25 quality threshold and the strictest error-elimination algorithm, was used for CDR3 identification, clonotype clustering and error correction. Lower-bound total TCR beta diversity was estimated with a nonparametric unseen species model using Euler transformation. TCRdb reanalyzed the raw reads on its own, using fastp at Q25 for trimming and MiXCR for clone calling, and kept in-frame beta chains. Entries are consolidated by CDR3 protein sequence, retaining the most common genes and DNA. The V and J calls here are based on TCRdb, not the publication. This sample holds 800,000 to 1,300,000 distinct CDR3 sequences; about 23% were observed only once. The biggest ten clones account for around 0.7% of the sample.

This sample is drawn from a study of blood T cells in healthy people across ages (dated by TCRdb to between 2014 and 2017). General notes on the study: In model experiments, roughly one uniquely barcoded TCR beta cDNA molecule per two T cells was captured by template switching. The study measured age-related changes in TCR beta repertoire diversity using deep sequencing normalized with unique cDNA molecular identifiers. The donors were divided into four age groups: young (average approximately 17 years), middle-aged (over 35), aged (roughly 66) and long-lived (about 84). The study analyzed two additional independent replicas of 1 million unique cDNA reads from the same blood draw for two donors, one aged 18 to 29 and one aged 80 or older. Points the paper makes about the study in general: Because the CMV infection status of the donors was unknown, age-related changes in expanded clonotypes may potentially have been confounded. As age increased, observed TCR beta diversity per million T cells dropped in a roughly linear way, and a significant reduction was already evident by age 40. The percentage of naive T cells measured by flow cytometry correlated strongly with observed TCR beta diversity. Since profiling was done on bulk unsorted PBMCs, naive and antigen-experienced compartments could not be conclusively compared. Compared with the aged group, more naive CD4+ T cells, fewer expanded clones and increased TCR diversity were shown by the long-lived group, suggesting age selection. Estimates of total diversity based on one million sequenced T cells were regarded as lower bounds and as underestimates.

The donors were 40 or so Caucasian individuals from Russia, aged roughly 6 to 90 years, who were systemically healthy. Roughly 11 milliliters of peripheral blood were drawn from each donor into EDTA-treated Vacutainer tubes. PBMCs were isolated by Ficoll-Paque density-gradient centrifugation, with at least 7 million obtained per sample. Total RNA, at least 5 micrograms per sample, was extracted from PBMCs with Trizol reagent. For every donor, an aliquot of PBMCs went through flow cytometry to measure the percentages of naive CD45RAhigh/CD27high T cells. Relative to germline, V is missing 0 bases and J is missing 5 bases, with 5 bases of the junction outside any gene match. From its cysteine to its phenylalanine, the CDR3 spans 16 amino acids. Only the CDR3 DNA is retained, 48 bases long and in frame from the first base. The germline V gene gives CDR1 as KGHDR and CDR2 as SFDVKD. This same sample was also part of a study on T cells of mothers and their children. As that second study puts it: Nine systemically healthy Caucasian individuals, comprising three mothers and their six children, were included as donors. cDNA synthesis used all of the extracted RNA, with 1.5 ug of RNA in each 15 ul reaction. In the second PCR, the M1S primer added sample barcodes and 2-4 random nucleotides. Over 8 million TCR beta CDR3 reads came from each mother, compared with some 3 million reads from each child. In both related and unrelated pairs, thymic selection shapes the output of TCR recombination in a similar way, with inherited differences having only a minor effect. Normalized repertoire overlap was always found to be slightly, but never significantly, higher in related mother-child pairs than in unrelated mother-child pairs. Persistent microchimeric T cell clones were not detected, at a sensitivity of approximately 93 clones per million clonotypes. The study used deep NGS to compare TCR beta repertoires of mothers and children, seeking features distinguishing related mother-child pairs from unrelated individuals. The mean age was roughly 44 +/- 4 years for the mothers and approximately 11 +/- 4 years for the children. After adapter ligation with NEBNext reagents, the libraries were sequenced on Illumina HiSeq 2000 with 100+100 nt paired-end reads. To prevent cross-contamination, the mother and child libraries were prepared a month apart and were sequenced in separate runs. For each donor, between about 500,000 and 2,200,000 distinct TCR beta clonotypes were identified. Naive TCR beta clonotypes were estimated from low-frequency clonotypes matched to each donor's FACS-determined naive share, without sorting.

The chain couples TRBV24-1 to TRBJ2-2, with 7 bases in between that match TRBD1. Sequenced input: blood. This clonotype was sampled from a girl aged 2 to 9 in good health. The nucleotides read TGTGCCACCAGTGATTTGCTGACAGGGAGAACCGGGGAGCTGTTTTTT. Translation gives CATSDLLTGRTGELFF.